This T cell receptor (beta chain) was captured in a study of T cell changes during pregnancy in multiple sclerosis. Using immunoSEQ multiplex PCR, the repertoire was profiled, and TCRdb retains in-frame clones only, with some absent. The sample carries under 55,000 clones, approximately 94% recorded once. Deletions cut 4 bases from V and 4 bases from J, with 13 bases between. This CDR3 comprises 14 residues. Germline V gives CDR1 MNHNS, CDR2 SASEGT. Sequences were derived from CD4+ T cells from peripheral blood mononuclear cells, sampled in the third trimester of pregnancy. This chain links TRBV6-1 with TRBJ2-5; D possibly corresponds to TRBD2 (5 bases). This receptor was obtained from a female donor with multiple sclerosis, enrolled in a pregnancy study. The CDR3 sequence is CASSVHPAGETQYF. As DNA, the CDR3 is TGTGCCAGCAGTGTTCACCCCGCGGGAGAGACCCAGTACTTC.